This record concerns one T cell receptor beta chain sequence. The sample comes from a study of blood T cell repertoires in COVID-19. At the level of the study: The origin of the acute and convalescent COVID-19 samples was the United States, Italy and Spain. PBMCs, B-cell-depleted T cells, or T cells provided the cDNA or gDNA that made up the material.

This CDR3 has 16 amino acids. V was clipped by 0 bases and J by 2 bases; unmatched bases: 5. Germline V lookup: CDR1 LGHNA, CDR2 YNFKEQ. In the authors' workflow: How many nucleated cells were present was estimated from reference gene primer amplification. TCRdb's copy holds only in-frame clones and misses some; the assay was immunoSEQ multiplex PCR. For V, J and clone size, that table is used; D and trimming come from the DNA. The sample has more than 200,000 clones; around 80% are singletons. The sample was peripheral blood. The receptor's source is a man aged 60 to 75 with acute or convalescent COVID-19. The chain has TRBV4-2 and TRBJ2-7; 9 nucleotides line up with TRBD1. This chain's CDR3 is CASSQERGQGTYEQYF. Here the CDR3 DNA reads TGTGCCAGCAGCCAAGAACGAGGACAGGGGACCTACGAGCAGTACTTC.